This entry describes one TCR beta chain. This clonotype came up a few times. No cognate antigen has been identified for it. Base qualities are not at hand, and no much larger clone is one base apart. CDR3 length: 12 amino acids, cysteine to phenylalanine. The retained sequence is limited to the CDR3, 36 bases, with the frame set at the first base. As encoded in the germline V gene, CDR1 is SQVTM while CDR2 is ANQGSEA. At the junction V is shortened by 4 bases and J by 1 base, with 7 bases in between. To prepare the library, RT-PCR was applied. These reads were obtained on an Illumina HiSeq 2500. TCRdb reanalyzed the raw reads on its own, using fastp at Q25 for trimming and MiXCR for clone calling, and kept in-frame beta chains. Merged by CDR3 protein, the rows form single entries marked with the most common genes and DNA. Counted in this sample were some 800,000 distinct CDR3 sequences; roughly 20% of them appeared once. The ten largest clones add up to roughly 10% of the sample.

This sample is drawn from a study of response to subunit inactivated influenza vaccine (dated by TCRdb to between 2017 and 2018). Study-level background: Deep quantitative profiling of the T cell receptor repertoire was used in the study to follow responses to a trivalent subunit inactivated influenza vaccine.

On the study overall, not on this receptor specifically: According to the authors, only a limited number of new T cells may be recruited by each seasonal influenza vaccination.

The source is a man aged 45-65 years who received an inactivated influenza vaccine. Donor details come from another sample of the same person, matched by shared clones. The chain is encoded by TRBV29-1 joined to TRBJ1-1; the D gene is unclear. This specimen was PBMCs from blood, taken roughly 5 days after vaccination. The CDR3 region has the sequence CSVGRRNTEAFF. At the DNA level, the sequence is TGCAGCGTTGGACGGAGGAACACTGAAGCTTTCTTT.